This T cell receptor beta chain was sequenced for a study of cytomegalovirus exposure and HLA in healthy donors. Study as a whole: There were several hundred genotyped donors. Of these, about 86% fell in the genetic ancestry cluster associated with self-reported Caucasian donors. Points from the study as a whole: From TCR beta sequences, most subjects' HLA-A and HLA-B alleles were reportedly predicted accurately.

Researchers ran the PCR with 60 Vbeta and 13 Jbeta primers. Generated by immunoSEQ multiplex PCR, the TCRdb table keeps only in-frame clones and is missing some. The sample includes some 190,000 clones, 85% of them seen just once. Germline loops: CDR1 SGHNT, CDR2 YYREEE (reference sequence). The length of the CDR3 is 15 residues. V lost 0 bases, J lost 6 bases, and 8 bases stayed unmatched. Notes on this clone: The antigen is undetermined.

Donors were ostensibly healthy at sampling, although undocumented immune exposures were probable. The sample comprised PBMCs. The chain links TRBV5-4 to TRBJ1-1, with TRBD1 identical over 7 bases. The source of this sequence is a boy aged 2-15 years in good health and CMV-seronegative. This chain's CDR3 is CASSLDGQVRAEAFF. The CDR3 DNA reads TGTGCCAGCAGCTTGGATGGACAGGTGAGGGCTGAAGCTTTCTTT. The whole variable domain, remainder taken from reference TRBV5-4 and TRBJ1-1, is ETGVTQSPTHLIKTRGQQVTLRCSSQSGHNTVSWYQQALGQGPQFIFQYYREEENGRGNFPPRFSGLQFPNYSSELNVNALELDDSALYLCASSLDGQVRAEAFFGQGTRLTVV.